These T cell receptor beta chains were read from a single sample in a study of blood T cell repertoires in COVID-19. Libraries were prepared by immunoSEQ multiplex PCR; TCRdb keeps only in-frame clonotypes and omits some of them. The sample includes 110,000 or so clones, 85% of them seen just once. The specimen was peripheral blood. Every receptor here comes from a man between 35 and 55 years old with acute or convalescent COVID-19. Each CDR3 is given with its conserved first and last residue. A D gene is named only where the DNA matches it firmly. Rows may omit the clone size; those that give it use once, few, many or a size class.

>TRBD2|TRBV9|TRBJ2-2|.
TGTGCCAGCAGCGCTAGCGGGGGGGCCGGCGGGGAGCTGTTTTTT
CASSASGGAGGELFF
>.|TRBV11-3|TRBJ2-3|.
TGTGCCAGCAGCGGAGGATTAGATGAGACGCAGTATTTT
CASSGGLDETQYF
>.|TRBV15|TRBJ2-7|.
TGTGCCACCAGCCGGGAGGTGAGGACAGGGTCCCACGAGCAGTACTTC
CATSREVRTGSHEQYF
>TRBD2|TRBV7-2|TRBJ2-3|.
TGTGCCAGCAGCTTTAGCGGGGGGGCAACAGATACGCAGTATTTT
CASSFSGGATDTQYF
>TRBD2|TRBV7-3|TRBJ2-3|few
TGTGCCAGCAGCGAGCGGGGGTCGGGCACAGATACGCAGTATTTT
CASSERGSGTDTQYF
>.|TRBV25-1|TRBJ1-2|.
TGTGCCAGCAGTGCTAACAGCTATGGCTACACCTTC
CASSANSYGYTF
>TRBD2|TRBV9|TRBJ2-3|.
TGTGCCAGCAGCGTGAGCGGGGGGACCACAGATACGCAGTATTTT
CASSVSGGTTDTQYF
>TRBD1|TRBV7-2|TRBJ2-7|.
TGTGCCAGCAGCTTAGTGGGACAGGGGGCCTCCTACGAGCAGTACTTC
CASSLVGQGASYEQYF
>TRBD1|TRBV19|TRBJ2-4|.
TGTGCCAGTAGTATCCGGGACAGGAGTGTGTCGATTCAGTACTTC
CASSIRDRSVSIQYF
>.|TRBV7-3|TRBJ2-1|.
TGTGCCAGCAGCGGTAGCGGTGAGCAGTTCTTC
CASSGSGEQFF
>.|TRBV5-8|TRBJ2-3|.
TGTGCCAGCAGCCAAGGGGGGGGGCAATGGATAGATACGCAGTATTTT
CASSQGGGQWIDTQYF
>TRBD1|TRBV7-3|TRBJ2-7|few
TGTGCCAGCTCCCCGGGACAGGCAGACGAGCAGTACTTC
CASSPGQADEQYF
>.|TRBV2|TRBJ1-2|once
TGTGCCAGCAGTGAAAGCCGGGGAAGCTATGGCTACACCTTC
CASSESRGSYGYTF
>TRBD1|TRBV19|TRBJ2-2|.
TGTGCCAGTAGTAACCTACCGGGACAGGGGGCGTTGGGGAACACCGGGGAGCTGTTTTTT
CASSNLPGQGALGNTGELFF
>.|TRBV10-3|TRBJ1-2|few
TGTGCCATCAGTGAGGACTATACAGGGAATAACTATGGCTACACCTTC
CAISEDYTGNNYGYTF
>.|TRBV3-1/TRBV3-2|TRBJ2-7|.
TGTGCCAGCAGCCAAGATAAAACGGGGGAATCATACTACGAGCAGTACTTC
CASSQDKTGESYYEQYF
>.|TRBV10-1|TRBJ1-6|few
TGCGCCAGCAGTGCACAGCATAATTCACCCCTCCACTTT
CASSAQHNSPLHF
>.|TRBV11-1|TRBJ2-7|once
TGTGCCAGCAGCTTTGGGACATCCTACGAGCAGTACTTC
CASSFGTSYEQYF
>TRBD2|TRBV6-5|TRBJ2-3|.
TGTGCCACCCAAGGGGGGACTAGGAGGACAGATACGCAGTATTTT
CATQGGTRRTDTQYF
>.|TRBV6-5|TRBJ2-3|once
TGTGCCAGCAGCAACACTAGATCACCGCGAGATACGCAGTATTTT
CASSNTRSPRDTQYF
>TRBD1|TRBV9|TRBJ2-7|.
TGTGCCAGCAGCCCAACAGGGGACGCCTACGAGCAGTACTTC
CASSPTGDAYEQYF
>TRBD1|TRBV9|TRBJ2-3|.
TGTGCCAGCAGCGTAGGTGGCAGGGGGACAGATACGCAGTATTTT
CASSVGGRGTDTQYF
>.|TRBV6-1|TRBJ1-1|.
TGTGCCAGCAGTGAATTTCTTAACACTGAAGCTTTCTTT
CASSEFLNTEAFF
>.|TRBV4-1|TRBJ2-1|.
TGCGCCAGCAGCCAAGGGAAGGCGGTAATTACCTACAATGAGCAGTTCTTC
CASSQGKAVITYNEQFF
>.|TRBV7-2|TRBJ1-1|.
TGTGCCAGCAGCCCCGTATGGAACACTGAAGCTTTCTTT
CASSPVWNTEAFF
>TRBD1|TRBV30|TRBJ2-7|.
TGTGCCTGGAGTGTTTCGGACAGGAGCCACTACGAGCAGTACTTC
CAWSVSDRSHYEQYF
>.|TRBV7-2|TRBJ2-7|.
TGTGCCAGCAGCTTAGACAGGAAGGTTGGCGAGCAGTACTTC
CASSLDRKVGEQYF
>TRBD2|TRBV7-2|TRBJ2-1|once
TGTGCCAGCAGCTTTAGCGGGGGGGACAATGAGCAGTTCTTC
CASSFSGGDNEQFF
>TRBD1|TRBV4-2|TRBJ2-5|.
TGTGCCAGCAGCCAAGCTCAGGGGGTGGGTGAGACCCAGTACTTC
CASSQAQGVGETQYF
>TRBD1|TRBV19|TRBJ1-2|.
TGTGCCAGTAGTCCCCCCGGGACAGGGAGTCTAAGCGGCTACACCTTC
CASSPPGTGSLSGYTF
>.|TRBV29-1|TRBJ2-5|.
TGCAGCGTTTACGAGGAGACCCAGTACTTC
CSVYEETQYF
>.|TRBV6-5|TRBJ1-1|few
TGTGCCAGCAGTTTTGGGGCCCCAAGCGACACTGAAGCTTTCTTT
CASSFGAPSDTEAFF
>.|TRBV19|TRBJ1-6|.
TGTGCCAGTAGTATAGGGGGAGGAGGGGCGCGGAATTCACCCCTCCACTTT
CASSIGGGGARNSPLHF
>.|TRBV24-1|TRBJ1-1|.
TGTGCCACCAGTGGGGGCACAGGGAGTAGGGACACTGAAGCTTTCTTT
CATSGGTGSRDTEAFF
>.|TRBV19|TRBJ1-3|.
TGTGCCAGTAGTATAACCAGGGGTTACTCTGGAAACACCATATATTTT
CASSITRGYSGNTIYF